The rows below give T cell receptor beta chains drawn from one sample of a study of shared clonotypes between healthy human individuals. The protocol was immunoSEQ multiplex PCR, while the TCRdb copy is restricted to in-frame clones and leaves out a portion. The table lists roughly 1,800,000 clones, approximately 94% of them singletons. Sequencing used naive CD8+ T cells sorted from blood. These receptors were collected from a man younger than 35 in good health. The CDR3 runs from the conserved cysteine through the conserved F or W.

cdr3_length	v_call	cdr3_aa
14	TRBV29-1	CSVEHQGGARGYTF
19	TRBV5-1	CASSLAGTGEFTYNSPLHF
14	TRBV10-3	CAISESGDDNEQFF
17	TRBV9	CASSVSGTGTGSEKLFF
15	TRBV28	CASSSGTVGIYEQYF
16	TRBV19	CASTWTGGEEDYGYTF
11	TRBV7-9	CASSQNTEAFF
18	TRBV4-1	CASSQDENREDGNQPQHF
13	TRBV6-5	CASSFSGRDAWFF
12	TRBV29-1	CSVIGSSYEQYF
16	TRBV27	CASSSRQATSTDTQYF
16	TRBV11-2	CASTYLRLGITDTQYF
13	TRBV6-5	CASSFSGRTEAFF
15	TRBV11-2	CASSSGQGAVTEAFF
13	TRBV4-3	CASSHGTETEAFF
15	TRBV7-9	CASSPEGGIDTEAFF
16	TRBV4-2	CASSQDLRGPGNTIYF
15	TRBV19	CASTPGRNSNQPQHF
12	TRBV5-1	CASTSGSSEQFF
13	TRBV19	CASSAGLSLNYTF
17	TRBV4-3	CASSQDQLGEMNTEAFF
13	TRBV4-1	CASRDRGYNEQFF
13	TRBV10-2	CATRQGFNDGYTF
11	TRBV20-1	CSATPAYEQYF
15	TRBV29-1	CSVEKSETGYNEQFF
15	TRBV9	CASSPGTSGTGELFF
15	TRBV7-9	CASSFKPRGTGELFF
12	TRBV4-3	CASSPYNGELFF
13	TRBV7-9	CASGQGETWEQYF
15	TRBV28	CASSDGQGPNTEAFF
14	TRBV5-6	CASSLEGNLYGYTF
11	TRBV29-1	CSVLGYNEQFF
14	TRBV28	CASSLPGQGDEQYF
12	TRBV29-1	CSVAGQGFEQYF
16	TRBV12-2	CASRAPEDSIDSPLHF
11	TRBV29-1	CSVKGGTEAFF
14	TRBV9	CASSGRDNSYEQYF
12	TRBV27	CASSFGGVNKYF
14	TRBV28	CASSLIGGPSGYTF
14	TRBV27	CASSFAEGPKEAFF
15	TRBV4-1	CASSQSYDPFWPQHF
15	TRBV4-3	CASSQDQGQYYEQYF
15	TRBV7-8	CASSTGQNLNSPLHF
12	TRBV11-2	CASSSRGYEQYF
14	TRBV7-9	CASSLSIVGGIQYF
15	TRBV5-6	CASSLDSSRRETQYF
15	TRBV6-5	CASHPGTLDNSPLHF